This T cell receptor (beta chain) was identified in a study of OX40 agonist ivuxolimab in advanced cancers. Across the study: Participants, about 83% male, averaged about 56 years of age, ranging from roughly 20 to 85. People who had prior anti-PD-1, anti-PD-L1 or anti-CTLA-4 therapy could take part, and about 37% had some.

Regarding the study as a whole: Nonresponders, in some cases, also had low normalized T-cell clonal expansion. CD8+ T cells (on average) carried more expanded clones than CD4+ T cells.

Notes on this clone: Its matching antigen is unknown.

This table comes from immunoSEQ multiplex PCR, and its TCRdb copy is limited to in-frame clones, with some not included. Here the sample spans tens of thousands of clones, roughly 91% being singletons. The CDR3 loop spans 16 amino acids. Trimming took 7 bases from V and 3 from J, leaving 16 bases between them. The germline V gene encodes CDR1 ENHRY and CDR2 SYGVKD. Sequences were derived from CD4+ or CD8+ T cells sorted from blood, sampled in a trial of the OX40 agonist ivuxolimab. The clonotype originates from an adult with an advanced solid tumor such as melanoma, head and neck, liver or kidney cancer. The chain joins TRBV10-3 to TRBJ2-6, with D possibly being TRBD2 (7 bases). CDR3 in amino acids: CAIKGSGGRGANVLTF. The CDR3 DNA is TGTGCCATCAAGGGTTCGGGGGGCCGTGGGGCCAACGTCCTGACTTTC.